This T cell receptor (beta chain) was observed in a study of cytomegalovirus exposure and HLA in healthy donors. Study-level results: The only immune exposure information that was available was CMV serostatus. A later analysis associated 16,000 or so TCR beta sequences with HLA alleles at a 0.05 false discovery rate. A link between a missense DCLRE1C variant and TCR beta V- and J-gene trimming emerged from a later analysis.

As concerns this clone: Antigen unknown.

PCR employed 60 Vbeta and 13 Jbeta primers. Here immunoSEQ multiplex PCR was the method, and the copy in TCRdb shows in-frame clones only, minus some. The sample records 140,000 to 150,000 clones, roughly three quarters being singletons. The V and J ends lost 6 bases and 6 bases respectively, with 9 bases between them. This CDR3 is 11 amino acids long. Germline values: CDR1 DFQATT, CDR2 SNEGSKA (reference sequence). The chain employs TRBV20-1 and TRBJ2-4, with D unclear. This sequence was found in a woman between 35 and 50 years old in good health and CMV-seropositive. Sequences were obtained from PBMCs. The DNA for the CDR3 is TGCAGTGCCCCCGACTTAAACATTCAGTACTTC. Translated, it gives CSAPDLNIQYF.